There are many counts of the clone carrying this T cell receptor beta chain. This entry is derived from a study of regulatory T cells in long-lasting Graves disease. Both iRepertoire HTBI primers and Arm-PCR of CDR3 regions were used to build the TCR beta libraries. TCRdb re-called the multiplex PCR reads through MiXCR, storing one row per CDR3 protein. The table shows around 360,000 distinct CDR3 sequences, with around 16% occurring only once. The sample's time point: newly diagnosed GD, antithyroid drugs for less than 3 months. The TCR library was made from RNA that had been extracted from PBMCs in TRIzol. Germline CDR1 is SGHNT and CDR2 is YENEEA. This CDR3 region has 14 residues. V was pared by 4 bases and J by 0 bases, with 8 bases between. Another study also made use of these data, one on T cells in Graves' hyperthyroidism and ophthalmopathy.

The chain links TRBV11-3 to TRBJ2-3, with D perhaps TRBD1 or TRBD2 (5 bases each). Sequences were derived from peripheral blood mononuclear cells (PBMCs), sampled at new diagnosis, from a patient treated with antithyroid drugs. The source of this sequence is a woman aged 18-29 years with Graves disease. For the CDR3, the DNA is TGTGCCAGCAGCTCGGGACCAAGCACAGATACGCAGTATTTT. It specifies CASSSGPSTDTQYF.